What follows are 30 T cell receptor beta chains derived from one specimen sequenced in a study of control samples from healthy donors and cancer patients. Clones were sequenced by immunoSEQ multiplex PCR, and TCRdb holds only the in-frame ones, with some missing. The sample lists 200,000 or so clones, around 94% seen once, with 1.5% in the top ten. Sequenced input: blood. These receptors all stem from a man aged 50 to 59 in good health.

The CDR3 nucleotides read TGTGCCAGCAGTTTAGTCGAGCAGTACGTC. This sequence encodes CASSLVEQYV. The chain recombines TRBV28 with TRBJ2-7; the D is unclear. V lost 2 bases and J lost 6, with 2 bases in between. CDR1 and CDR2 (germline): MDHEN, SYDVKM. The length of the CDR3 is 10 residues.

This rearrangement joins TRBV19 to TRBJ1-1, with D possibly being TRBD1 (5 bases). Germline V CDR1 and CDR2: LNHDA, SQIVND (reference sequence). V was shortened by 1 base and J by 4 bases, with 19 bases between the two germline ends. This CDR3 is 17 amino acids long. The CDR3, as DNA: TGTGCCAGTAGTATAGCACGATCCGGGACGCTAGGCACTGAAGCTTTCTTT. It is translated as CASSIARSGTLGTEAFF.

The chain couples TRBV19 to TRBJ1-2; 7 bases agree with TRBD1. This CDR3 contains 16 residues. In germline, CDR1 is LNHDA, CDR2 SQIVND (reference sequence). The V gene end was trimmed by 4 bases and the J gene end by 3 bases; junction bases not matched to a gene: 11. CDR3: CASSTGQRTGDYGYTF. The CDR3 bases are TGTGCCAGTAGTACGGGACAGCGGACCGGGGACTATGGCTACACCTTC.

The chain uses TRBV18 and TRBJ2-1; TRBD1 matches at 11 bases. The CDR3 has 16 amino acids. J gave up 8 bases and V 4 bases, and 10 bases lay outside the gene matches. Germline V gene lookup returns CDR1 KGHSH and CDR2 LQKENI. The DNA of the CDR3 is TGTGCCAGCTCACGTGCCGGGACAGGGGGGACACATGAGCAGTTCTTC. Translating it yields CASSRAGTGGTHEQFF.

V and J are TRBV7-8 and TRBJ1-1, with no clear D. Trimming removed 4 bases at V and 3 bases at J, with 9 bases between. This CDR3 comprises 13 residues. Germline CDR1 SGHVS, CDR2 FQNEAQ. The chain's CDR3 is CASSSARDTEAFF. For the CDR3, the DNA is TGTGCCAGCAGCTCGGCAAGGGACACTGAAGCTTTCTTT.

The chain recombines TRBV5-1 with TRBJ2-2; no clear D gene. V was trimmed by 0 bases and J by 1 base, leaving 10 bases between them. Germline CDR1 is SGHRS and CDR2 is YFSETQ. The CDR3 runs 16 residues. The CDR3 sequence is CASSLDTIENTGELFF. CDR3 coding DNA: TGCGCCAGCAGCTTGGATACTATAGAGAACACCGGGGAGCTGTTTTTT.

This chain joins TRBV18 and TRBJ1-2, with D unresolved. CDR3 length: 15 amino acids. In germline, CDR1 is KGHSH, CDR2 LQKENI. V gave up 3 bases and J gave up 1 base, with 12 bases separating them. The CDR3 spells CASSPLEGGNYGYTF. The CDR3, as DNA: TGTGCCAGCTCACCCCTCGAGGGAGGTAACTATGGCTACACCTTC. The full variable domain, its missing parts supplied by reference TRBV18 and TRBJ1-2, is NAGVMQNPRHLVRRRGQEARLRCSPMKGHSHVYWYRQLPEEGLKFMVYLQKENIIDESGMPKERFSAEFPKEGPSILRIQQVVRGDSAAYFCASSPLEGGNYGYTFGSGTRLTVV.

The chain links TRBV4-1 to TRBJ1-6; D not resolved. Trimming shortened V by 2 bases and J by 1 base, and 12 bases separated the two germline ends. Germline V gene sequence: CDR1 MGHRA, CDR2 YSYEKL. The CDR3 is made up of 17 amino acids. The CDR3 is CASSQTFGGSYNSPLHF. As DNA, the CDR3 is TGCGCCAGCAGCCAAACCTTCGGAGGATCCTATAATTCACCCCTCCACTTT.

V is TRBV11-2 and J is TRBJ2-7; D could derive from TRBD1 or TRBD2 (6 bases each). This CDR3 region has 14 residues. The V gene's germline CDR1 is SGHAT and CDR2 FQNNGV. With 5 bases removed from V and 5 bases from J, the gap between germline ends came to 16 bases. The DNA of the CDR3 is TGTGCCAGCAGCCAAGGCGGGAACAGGGACGAGCAGTACTTC. Protein: CASSQGGNRDEQYF.

The chain recombines TRBV4-3 with TRBJ2-5, with 9 bases fitting TRBD1. The length of the CDR3 is 15 residues. CDR1 and CDR2 from the germline V gene are LGHNA and YSLEER. J was trimmed by 6 bases and V by 1 base; bases with no gene match: 6. CDR3 loop: CASSQGGGQGKTQYF. CDR3 DNA sequence: TGCGCCAGCAGCCAAGGTGGGGGACAGGGAAAGACCCAGTACTTC.

The rearrangement joins TRBV2 to TRBJ2-1; D is uncertain. CDR3 size: 13 residues. V was shortened by 8 bases and J by 0 bases, with 8 bases between the two germline ends. Per germline, CDR1 SNHLY and CDR2 FYNNEI. In DNA form, the CDR3 reads TGTGCCAGCGGGGTGAGCTCCTACAATGAGCAGTTCTTC. This codes for CASGVSSYNEQFF.

The rearrangement joins TRBV7-9 to TRBJ1-3, with 9 bases identical to TRBD1. The CDR3 consists of 12 residues. Looked up from germline, CDR1 is SEHNR and CDR2 is FQNEAQ (reference sequence). In DNA form, the CDR3 reads TGTCCATGGACAGGGGCTGGAAACACCATATATTTT. Translated: CPWTGAGNTIYF.

V usage is TRBV10-1 and J usage is TRBJ2-7, with D possibly being TRBD2 (5 bases). The V gene's germline CDR1 is WNHNN and CDR2 SYGVQD (reference sequence). V lost 6 bases to trimming and J lost 7 bases, with 31 bases between them. The CDR3 runs 18 residues. CDR3 in amino acids: CASSPIEPILSVREEQYV. The CDR3 bases are TGCGCCAGCAGCCCGATCGAACCTATTTTGTCCGTTAGGGAGGAGCAGTACGTC.

The gene calls are TRBV29-1 and TRBJ2-1; D call uncertain. CDR3 length: 11 residues. The V end was cut by 7 bases, the J end by 4 bases, with 8 bases between. The germline CDR1 and CDR2 sequences are SQVTM and ANQGSEA. CDR3 DNA: TGCAGCGCCGACGGGTACAATGAGCAGTTCTTC. It translates to CSADGYNEQFF.

The chain links TRBV10-2 to TRBJ2-7; D perhaps matches TRBD2 (6 bases). Trimming pared 0 bases from V and 3 bases from J, leaving 9 bases between. Per the germline V gene, CDR1 is WSHSY and CDR2 is SAAADI. The CDR3 consists of 14 residues. The CDR3 coding sequence is TGCGCCAGCAGTGAGTCCCCTAGCGACTACGAGCAGTACGTC. Amino acids: CASSESPSDYEQYV.

The V gene is TRBV11-3, the J gene TRBJ2-3; 12 bases are shared with TRBD2. Germline V CDR1 and CDR2: SGHNT, YENEEA. After removal of 6 bases from V and 6 bases from J, the junction contained 4 bases not matched to a gene. The CDR3 is 14 amino acids. The chain's CDR3 is CASSLAGGTDTQYF. Here the CDR3 DNA reads TGTGCCAGCAGTCTAGCGGGGGGGACGGATACGCAGTATTTT.

The DNA for the CDR3 is TGTGCCAGCAGCCCCCACAGGGGGCCCGGGGAGCTGTTTTTT. It translates to CASSPHRGPGELFF. The chain links TRBV5-8 to TRBJ2-2; TRBD1 matches at 9 bases. There are 14 residues in the CDR3. Germline CDR1 and CDR2: SGHTS and YDEGEE. Unmatched junction bases numbered 4, after V lost 4 bases and J lost 6 bases.

The chain recombines TRBV7-9 with TRBJ2-7; 11 nucleotides agree with TRBD2. CDR1 is SEHNR and CDR2 is FQNEAQ in the germline V gene (reference sequence). The CDR3 runs 13 residues. V was clipped by 4 bases and J by 7 bases; unmatched bases: 3. The CDR3 nucleotides are TGTGCCAGCAGCTCCCTAGCGGGGGGAGAGCAGTACGTC. Encoded protein: CASSSLAGGEQYV.

The rearrangement joins TRBV27 to TRBJ2-5, with 7 bases fitting TRBD2. The CDR3 contains 15 residues. Per germline, CDR1 MNHEY and CDR2 SMNVEV (reference sequence). The V and J ends lost 5 bases and 4 bases, in that order; junction bases with no gene match: 10. The CDR3 sequence: CASSPRREVGETQYF. CDR3 in DNA: TGTGCCAGCAGTCCCCGCCGGGAGGTGGGAGAGACCCAGTACTTC.

The CDR3 coding sequence is TGTGCCAGCAGCTTAGCAGGGGGCGGCCATTCTTATGGCTACACCTTC. Its protein is CASSLAGGGHSYGYTF. The gene calls are TRBV7-9 and TRBJ1-2, with 7 bases matching TRBD1. Trimming took 0 bases from V and 5 from J; bases not matched to a gene: 9. This CDR3 is built from 16 residues. The germline CDR1 and CDR2 sequences are SEHNR and FQNEAQ (reference sequence).

V usage is TRBV6-1 and J usage is TRBJ1-2, with D maybe TRBD1 (5 bases). This CDR3 contains 15 residues. Germline CDR1 is MNHNS and CDR2 is SASEGT. Trimming removed 0 bases at V and 4 bases at J, with 12 bases between. The DNA of the CDR3 is TGTGCCAGCAGTGAAGCGCTTGGGGGGGTCTATGGCTACACCTTC. Its protein is CASSEALGGVYGYTF.

This rearrangement joins TRBV5-6 to TRBJ1-3, with D hard to call. Trimming pared 0 bases from V and 2 bases from J, leaving 9 bases between. Germline loops: CDR1 SGHDT, CDR2 YYEEEE. This CDR3 region has 15 residues. The CDR3 region has the DNA TGTGCCAGCAGCTTGGTGCAAGGGACTGGAAACACCATATATTTT. Its protein is CASSLVQGTGNTIYF.

The chain combines TRBV28 with TRBJ1-5; D is uncertain. Per germline, CDR1 MDHEN and CDR2 SYDVKM. Trimming removed 5 bases at V and 9 bases at J, with 14 bases between. The CDR3 is made up of 13 amino acids. CDR3 in DNA: TGTGCCAGCAGTCCCCCCCGACGGCCGCCCCAGCATTTT. Protein: CASSPPRRPPQHF.

This clone has only a few counts. The chain carries TRBV19 and TRBJ1-5; 7 positions agree with TRBD1. The CDR3 runs to 14 residues. From germline, CDR1 is LNHDA and CDR2 SQIVND (reference sequence). V gave up 8 bases and J gave up 1 base; unmatched junction bases: 5. CDR3 residues: CASWVTGSNQPQHF. CDR3 in DNA: TGTGCCAGTTGGGTGACAGGGAGCAATCAGCCCCAGCATTTT.

As regards this clone: The junction departs from germline at one end; a sequencing error may be responsible. Different DNA sequences within this sample yield the same CDR3. The chain uses TRBV6-1 and TRBJ2-7, with D perhaps matching TRBD2 (6 bases). Looked up from germline, CDR1 is MNHNS and CDR2 is SASEGT. This CDR3 is 11 amino acids long. The CDR3 DNA is TGTGCTAGCAGTGAATGGGGAGGGCAGTACTTC. Translating it yields CASSEWGGQYF.

V usage is TRBV11-2 and J usage is TRBJ2-5, with 13 positions matching TRBD2. CDR3 length equals 17 residues. Trimming cost V 3 bases and J 3 bases; bases outside gene matches: 7. In germline, CDR1 is SGHAT, CDR2 FQNNGV. The CDR3 DNA is TGTGCCAGCAGCTTGCACGGGACTAGCGGGGTGAAAGAGACCCAGTACTTC. Translated, it gives CASSLHGTSGVKETQYF.

V gene TRBV5-6 combines with J gene TRBJ1-1; D remains unclear. This CDR3 has 14 residues. The V end lost 0 bases, the J end lost 0 bases, and 6 bases lay between the germline ends. Germline V gene data show CDR1 as SGHDT and CDR2 as YYEEEE. The CDR3 DNA reads TGTGCCAGCAGCTTGGCTCCTTTGAACACTGAAGCTTTCTTT. Protein sequence: CASSLAPLNTEAFF.

This clone has just one count. V and J are TRBV6-5 and TRBJ2-1; D gene unclear. CDR1 and CDR2 (germline): MNHEY, SVGAGI. This CDR3 has 15 residues. Trimming took off 10 bases at V and 10 bases at J, with 26 bases between the two ends. The CDR3 DNA follows: TGTGCCACCACCTGGGCAGATTCCCCTCACCGGGAGCAGTTCTTC. Translation gives CATTWADSPHREQFF.

The gene calls are TRBV10-1 and TRBJ2-7; unclear D gene. Germline CDR1 and CDR2: WNHNN and SYGVQD (reference sequence). V was trimmed by 4 bases and J by 2 bases, leaving 12 bases between them. CDR3 size: 14 residues. The CDR3 spells CASSAVLSPYEQYF. DNA of the CDR3: TGCGCCAGCAGTGCTGTCTTGTCCCCCTACGAGCAGTACTTC.

The chain carries TRBV30 and TRBJ1-1, with D possibly matching TRBD1 (5 bases). The CDR3 covers 15 residues. Germline assignment: CDR1 GTSNPN and CDR2 SVGIG (reference sequence). With 5 bases removed from V and 4 bases from J, the gap between germline ends came to 20 bases. CDR3 residues: CAWRVSLGPGTEAFF. The CDR3 nucleotides are TGTGCCTGGCGAGTTTCCTTGGGGCCCGGCACTGAAGCTTTCTTT.